The entry below describes one TCR beta chain. The data are from a study of blood T cell repertoires in COVID-19. Turning to the study itself: Some COVID-19 samples were acute and others convalescent; all came from the United States, Italy and Spain. PBMCs, B-cell-depleted T cells, or T cells provided the cDNA or gDNA that made up the material.

V shed 4 bases, J shed 4 bases, and the junction held 13 bases outside the gene matches. Looked up from germline, CDR1 is SGHNT and CDR2 is YYREEE (reference sequence). The CDR3 is 16 residues long. Per the original data handling: The assay estimated nucleated cells by amplifying reference gene primers. Clones were sequenced by immunoSEQ multiplex PCR, and TCRdb holds only the in-frame ones, with some missing. The V and J calls and clone size are taken from that table; D and trimming were inferred from the DNA. The repertoire holds hundreds of thousands of clones, with around 90% as singletons. Participants' own reports of clinical history determined their cohort assignment.

The sequence came from a woman aged 18-29 years with acute COVID-19. The J gene is TRBJ2-7, the V gene TRBV5-4; TRBD2 matches 8 bases. Material for sequencing was PBMCs or T cells enriched from blood (not recorded which). Here the CDR3 DNA reads TGTGCCAGCAGCCGCGATCTCGCGCCGGGGGGGTACGAGCAGTACTTC. This codes for CASSRDLAPGGYEQYF.